This TCR beta chain was sequenced during a study of cytomegalovirus exposure and HLA in healthy donors. Study background: Per a later analysis, the 666 first-cohort and some 110 validation repertoires shared one platform. Regarding the study as a whole: Many donors carried some public TCRs, although rarity characterized most TCR sequences.

Germline-derived CDR1 and CDR2 are MGHRA and YSYEKL. Trimming cost V 0 bases and J 0 bases, with 21 bases left between them. This CDR3 region has 20 residues. Using immunoSEQ multiplex PCR, the repertoire was profiled, and TCRdb retains in-frame clones only, with some absent. The sample has more than 95,000 clones, roughly nine tenths seen once; the top ten hold about 4%. The donors were part of the validation cohort, which consisted of approximately 110 subjects and was separate from the first cohort of 666 subjects. On this clone itself: Its specificity is not known.

The chain joins TRBV4-1 to TRBJ2-1; tentative D call: TRBD1 (6 bases). The sample consisted of PBMCs. The source is a man between 18 and 29 years old in good health and CMV-seropositive. CDR3 protein: CASSQDNRAGVFSSYNEQFF. The CDR3 DNA reads TGCGCCAGCAGCCAAGATAATAGGGCAGGGGTCTTTAGCTCCTACAATGAGCAGTTCTTC.